This TCR beta chain originates from a study of Graves' ophthalmopathy and Graves' hyperthyroidism. No ophthalmopathy within 18 months of follow-up signified stable hyperthyroidism. Amplification targeted the TCR beta CDR3 regions, with RNA transcripts as the source material. HTBI primers were used in a first-round RT-PCR, which preceded a second-round multiplex PCR. TCRdb recomputed calls from the multiplex PCR reads with MiXCR, one row per CDR3 protein. The data contain hundreds of thousands of distinct CDR3 sequences, about 24% of them singletons. This clonotype was seen repeatedly, ten times or more. Sequencing input: peripheral blood. The source of this sequence is a woman in her late teens or twenties with stable Graves' hyperthyroidism. Some clones in this sample may be carry-over from other donors' samples.

CDR3 nucleotide sequence: TGTGCCAGCGATAAACCCCCGGACATGAACACTGAAGCTTTCTTT. It is translated as CASDKPPDMNTEAFF. This chain links TRBV6-1 with TRBJ1-1, with D perhaps matching TRBD1 (5 bases). The V end lost 8 bases, the J end lost 0 bases, and 16 bases lay between the germline ends. The CDR3 extends over 15 amino acids. CDR1 is MNHNS and CDR2 is SASEGT in the germline V gene.